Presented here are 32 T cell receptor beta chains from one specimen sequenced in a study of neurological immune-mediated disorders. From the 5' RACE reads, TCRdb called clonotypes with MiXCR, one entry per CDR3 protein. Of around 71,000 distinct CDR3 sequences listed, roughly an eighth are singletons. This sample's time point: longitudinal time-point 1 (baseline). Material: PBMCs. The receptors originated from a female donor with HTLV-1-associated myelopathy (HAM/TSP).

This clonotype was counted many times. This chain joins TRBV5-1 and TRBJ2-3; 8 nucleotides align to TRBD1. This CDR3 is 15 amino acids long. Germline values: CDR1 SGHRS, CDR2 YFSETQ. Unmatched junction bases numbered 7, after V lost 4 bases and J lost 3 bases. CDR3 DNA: TGCGCCAGCAGCCTCATGGGGGACAGGACAGATACGCAGTATTTT. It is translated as CASSLMGDRTDTQYF.

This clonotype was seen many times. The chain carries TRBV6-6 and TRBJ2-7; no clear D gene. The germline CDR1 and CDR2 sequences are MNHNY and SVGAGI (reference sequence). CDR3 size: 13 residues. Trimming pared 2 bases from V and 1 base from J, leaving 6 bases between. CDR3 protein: CASSYVASYEQYF. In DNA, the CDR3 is TGTGCCAGCAGTTACGTAGCTTCCTACGAGCAGTACTTC.

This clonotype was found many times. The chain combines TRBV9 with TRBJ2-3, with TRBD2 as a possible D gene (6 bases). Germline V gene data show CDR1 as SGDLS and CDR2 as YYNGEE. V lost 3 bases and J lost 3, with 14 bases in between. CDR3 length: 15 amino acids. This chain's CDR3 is CASSARDSLTDTQYF. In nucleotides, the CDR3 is TGTGCCAGCAGCGCTCGGGACTCTTTAACAGATACGCAGTATTTT.

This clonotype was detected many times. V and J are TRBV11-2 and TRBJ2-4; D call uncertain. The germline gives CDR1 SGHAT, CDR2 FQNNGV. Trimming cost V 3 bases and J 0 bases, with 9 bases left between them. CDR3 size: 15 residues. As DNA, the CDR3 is TGTGCCAGCAGCTTGGCCACATTAGCCAAAAACATTCAGTACTTC. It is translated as CASSLATLAKNIQYF.

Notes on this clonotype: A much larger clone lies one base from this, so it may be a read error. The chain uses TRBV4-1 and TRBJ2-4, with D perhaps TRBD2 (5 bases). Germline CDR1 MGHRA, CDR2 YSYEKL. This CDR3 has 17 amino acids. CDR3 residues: CTSSQGLPQTTKNIQYF. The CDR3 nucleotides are TGCACCAGCAGCCAAGGACTTCCGCAAACTACCAAAAACATTCAGTACTTC.

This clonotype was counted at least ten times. The CDR3 DNA follows: TGTGCCAGCAGCTGGGTCGACCGCCCTGAAGCTTTCTTT. Translation: CASSWVDRPEAFF. The rearrangement joins TRBV5-5 to TRBJ1-1; D is unresolved. Germline V gene sequence: CDR1 SGHKS, CDR2 YYEKEE (reference sequence). This CDR3 spans 13 amino acids. The V gene lost 3 bases and the J gene lost 6 bases, with 12 bases spanning the gap.

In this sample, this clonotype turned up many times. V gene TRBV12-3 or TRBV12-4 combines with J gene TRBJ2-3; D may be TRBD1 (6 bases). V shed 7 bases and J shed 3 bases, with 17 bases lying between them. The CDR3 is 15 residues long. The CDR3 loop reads CASTPQGGATDTQYF. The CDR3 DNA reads TGTGCCAGCACCCCTCAAGGGGGTGCGACAGATACGCAGTATTTT.

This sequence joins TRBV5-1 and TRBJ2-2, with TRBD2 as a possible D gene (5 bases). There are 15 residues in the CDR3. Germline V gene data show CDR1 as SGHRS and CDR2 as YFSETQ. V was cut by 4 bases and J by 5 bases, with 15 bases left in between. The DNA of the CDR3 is TGCGCCAGCAGCCCGGGGAGTCCGGAGACCGGGGAGCTGTTTTTT. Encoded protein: CASSPGSPETGELFF. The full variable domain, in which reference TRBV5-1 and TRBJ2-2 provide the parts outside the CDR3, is KAGVTQTPRYLIKTRGQQVTLSCSPISGHRSVSWYQQTPGQGLQFLFEYFSETQRNKGNFPGRFSGRQFSNSRSEMNVSTLELGDSALYLCASSPGSPETGELFFGEGSRLTVL.

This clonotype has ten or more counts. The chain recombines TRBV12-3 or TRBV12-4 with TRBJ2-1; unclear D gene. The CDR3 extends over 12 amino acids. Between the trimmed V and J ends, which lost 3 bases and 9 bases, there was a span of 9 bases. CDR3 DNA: TGTGCCAGCAGTTTTCAACCCCCTGAGCAGTTCTTC. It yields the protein CASSFQPPEQFF.

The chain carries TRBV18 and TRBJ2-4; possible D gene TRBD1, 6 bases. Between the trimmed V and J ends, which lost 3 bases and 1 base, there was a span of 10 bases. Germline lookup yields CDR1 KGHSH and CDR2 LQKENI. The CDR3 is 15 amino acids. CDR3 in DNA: TGTGCCAGCTCACCGGCTGGACAGGCCAAAAACATTCAGTACTTC. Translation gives CASSPAGQAKNIQYF.

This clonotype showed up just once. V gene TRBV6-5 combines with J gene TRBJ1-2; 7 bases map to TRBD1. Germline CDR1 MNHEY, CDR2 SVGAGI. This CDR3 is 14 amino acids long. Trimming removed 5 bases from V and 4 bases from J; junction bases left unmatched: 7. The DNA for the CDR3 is TGTGCCAGCAGTCTCCAACAGGGGTTCTATGGCTACACCTTC. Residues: CASSLQQGFYGYTF.

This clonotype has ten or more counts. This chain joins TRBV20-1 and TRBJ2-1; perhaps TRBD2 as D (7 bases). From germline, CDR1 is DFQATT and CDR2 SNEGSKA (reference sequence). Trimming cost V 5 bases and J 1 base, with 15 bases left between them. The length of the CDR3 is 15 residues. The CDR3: CSALVRGGSYNEQFF. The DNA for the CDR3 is TGCAGTGCTCTCGTCAGGGGAGGGTCCTACAATGAGCAGTTCTTC.

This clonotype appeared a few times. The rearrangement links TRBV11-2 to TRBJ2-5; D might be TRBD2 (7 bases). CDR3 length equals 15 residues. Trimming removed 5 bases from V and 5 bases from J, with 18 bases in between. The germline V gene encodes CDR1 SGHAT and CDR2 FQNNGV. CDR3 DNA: TGTGCCAGCAGCCCCGTAGGGGGGGGCGGTGAGACCCAGTACTTC. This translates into CASSPVGGGGETQYF.

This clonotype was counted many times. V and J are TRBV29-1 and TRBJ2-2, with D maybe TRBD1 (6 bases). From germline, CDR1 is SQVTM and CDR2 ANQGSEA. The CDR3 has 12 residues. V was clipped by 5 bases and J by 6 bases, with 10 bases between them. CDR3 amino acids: CSVYRESGELFF. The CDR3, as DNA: TGCAGCGTTTACAGGGAATCCGGGGAGCTGTTTTTT.

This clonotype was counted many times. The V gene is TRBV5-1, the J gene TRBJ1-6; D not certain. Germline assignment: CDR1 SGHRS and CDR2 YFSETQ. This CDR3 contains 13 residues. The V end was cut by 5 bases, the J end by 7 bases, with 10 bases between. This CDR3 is CASRGEANSPLHF. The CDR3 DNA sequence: TGCGCCAGCAGGGGAGAGGCCAATTCACCCCTCCACTTT. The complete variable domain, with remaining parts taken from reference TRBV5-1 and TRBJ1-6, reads KAGVTQTPRYLIKTRGQQVTLSCSPISGHRSVSWYQQTPGQGLQFLFEYFSETQRNKGNFPGRFSGRQFSNSRSEMNVSTLELGDSALYLCASRGEANSPLHFGNGTRLTVT.

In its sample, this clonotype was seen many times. CDR3 DNA: TGCGCCAGCAGCTTGGTGGCCGGGGAACTCAACGAGCAGTACTTC. Translation: CASSLVAGELNEQYF. The chain employs TRBV5-1 and TRBJ2-7; tentatively, D is TRBD2 (5 bases). This CDR3 region has 15 residues. The germline CDR1 and CDR2 sequences are SGHRS and YFSETQ. The ends were cut back, 0 bases at V and 5 bases at J, with 15 bases in the middle.

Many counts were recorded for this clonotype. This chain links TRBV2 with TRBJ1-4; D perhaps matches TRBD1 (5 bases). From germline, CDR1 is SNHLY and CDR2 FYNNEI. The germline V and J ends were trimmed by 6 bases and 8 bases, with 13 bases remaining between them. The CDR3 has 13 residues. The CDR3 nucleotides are TGTGCCAGCAGAAGAGGGGACGCGGAAAAACTGTTTTTT. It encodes CASRRGDAEKLFF.

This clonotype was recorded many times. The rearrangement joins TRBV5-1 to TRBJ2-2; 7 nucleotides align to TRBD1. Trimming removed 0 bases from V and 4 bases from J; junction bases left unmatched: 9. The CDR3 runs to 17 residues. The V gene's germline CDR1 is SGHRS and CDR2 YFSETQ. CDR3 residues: CASSLAETGMGTGELFF. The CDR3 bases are TGCGCCAGCAGCTTGGCCGAGACAGGGATGGGCACCGGGGAGCTGTTTTTT.

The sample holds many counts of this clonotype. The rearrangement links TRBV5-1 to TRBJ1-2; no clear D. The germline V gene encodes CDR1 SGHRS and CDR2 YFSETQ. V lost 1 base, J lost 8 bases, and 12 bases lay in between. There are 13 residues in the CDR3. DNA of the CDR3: TGCGCCAGCAGCTTGCGGGAAGGGAGCGGCTACACCTTC. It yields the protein CASSLREGSGYTF.

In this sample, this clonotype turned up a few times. DNA of the CDR3: TGCGCCAGCAGCTTGGTCAGCCTAGCGGTGAACACCGGGGAGCTGTTTTTT. This translates into CASSLVSLAVNTGELFF. This sequence joins TRBV5-1 and TRBJ2-2, with TRBD2 matching over 7 bases. V lost 0 bases and J lost 1; bases outside the gene matches: 6. Germline CDR1 SGHRS, CDR2 YFSETQ. CDR3 length: 17 residues.

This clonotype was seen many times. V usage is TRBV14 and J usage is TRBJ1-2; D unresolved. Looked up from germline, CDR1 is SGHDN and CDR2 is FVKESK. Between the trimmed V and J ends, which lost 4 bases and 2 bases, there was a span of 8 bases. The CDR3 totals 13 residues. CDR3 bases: TGTGCCAGCAGCCCCAGCCTCAACTATGGCTACACCTTC. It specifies CASSPSLNYGYTF.

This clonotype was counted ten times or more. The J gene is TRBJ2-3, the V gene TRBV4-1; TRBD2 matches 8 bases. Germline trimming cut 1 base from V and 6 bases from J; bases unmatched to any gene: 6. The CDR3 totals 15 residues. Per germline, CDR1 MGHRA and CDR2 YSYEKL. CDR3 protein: CASSQVGGAADTQYF. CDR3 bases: TGCGCCAGCAGCCAAGTCGGGGGGGCGGCGGATACGCAGTATTTT.

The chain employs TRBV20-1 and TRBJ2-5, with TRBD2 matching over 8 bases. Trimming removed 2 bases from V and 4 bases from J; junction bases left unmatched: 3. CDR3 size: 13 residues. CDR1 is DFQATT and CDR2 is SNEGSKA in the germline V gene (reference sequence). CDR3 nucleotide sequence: TGCAGTGCTAGACGGGGGGGCACAGAGACCCAGTACTTC. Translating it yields CSARRGGTETQYF.

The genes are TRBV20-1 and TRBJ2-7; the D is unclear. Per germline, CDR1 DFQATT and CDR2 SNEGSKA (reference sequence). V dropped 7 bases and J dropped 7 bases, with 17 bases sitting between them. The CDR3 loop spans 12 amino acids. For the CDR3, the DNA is TGCAGTGTTCACCGACACCTCCGAGAGCAGTACTTC. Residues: CSVHRHLREQYF.

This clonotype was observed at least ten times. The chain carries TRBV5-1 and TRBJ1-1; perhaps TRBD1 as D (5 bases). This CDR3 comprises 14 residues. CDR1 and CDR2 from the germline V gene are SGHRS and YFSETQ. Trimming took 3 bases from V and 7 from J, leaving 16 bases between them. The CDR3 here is CASSSSWTGGEAFF. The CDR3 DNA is TGCGCCAGCAGCTCCTCCTGGACGGGGGGTGAAGCTTTCTTT.

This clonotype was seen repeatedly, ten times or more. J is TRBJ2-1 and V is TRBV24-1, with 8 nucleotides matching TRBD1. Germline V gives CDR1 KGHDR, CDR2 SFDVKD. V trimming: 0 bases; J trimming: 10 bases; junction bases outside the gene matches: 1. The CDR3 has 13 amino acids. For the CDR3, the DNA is TGTGCCACCAGTGATTTGACAGGGGGAGAGCAGTTCTTC. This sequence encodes CATSDLTGGEQFF.

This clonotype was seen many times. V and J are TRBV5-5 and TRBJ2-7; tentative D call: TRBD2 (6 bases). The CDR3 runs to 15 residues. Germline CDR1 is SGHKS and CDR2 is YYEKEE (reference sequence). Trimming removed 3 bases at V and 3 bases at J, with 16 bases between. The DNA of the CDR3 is TGTGCCAGCAGCTCCCAAGGTGCGGGGAACTACGAGCAGTACTTC. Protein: CASSSQGAGNYEQYF.

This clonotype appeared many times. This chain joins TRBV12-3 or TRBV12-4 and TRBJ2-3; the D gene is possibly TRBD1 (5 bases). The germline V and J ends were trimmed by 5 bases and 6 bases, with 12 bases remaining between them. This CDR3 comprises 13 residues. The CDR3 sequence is CASSSQKGDTQYF. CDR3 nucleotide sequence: TGTGCCAGCAGTAGCCAGAAGGGGGATACGCAGTATTTT.

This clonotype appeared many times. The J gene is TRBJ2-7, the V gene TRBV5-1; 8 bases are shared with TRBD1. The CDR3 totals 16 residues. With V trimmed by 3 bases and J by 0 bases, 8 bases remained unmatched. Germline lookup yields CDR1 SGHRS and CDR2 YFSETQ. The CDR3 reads CASSSTGTGDSYEQYF. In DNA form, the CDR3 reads TGCGCCAGCAGCTCTACGGGGACAGGTGACTCCTACGAGCAGTACTTC.

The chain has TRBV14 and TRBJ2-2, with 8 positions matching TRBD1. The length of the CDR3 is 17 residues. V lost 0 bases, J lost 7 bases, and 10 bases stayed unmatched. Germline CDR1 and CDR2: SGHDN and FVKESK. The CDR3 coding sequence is TGTGCCAGCAGCCAAGAAGTCCAGGGGGCAAGGATCGGGGAGCTGTTTTTT. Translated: CASSQEVQGARIGELFF.

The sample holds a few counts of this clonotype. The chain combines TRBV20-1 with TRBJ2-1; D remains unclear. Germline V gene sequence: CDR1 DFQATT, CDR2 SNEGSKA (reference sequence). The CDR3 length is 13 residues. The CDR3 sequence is CRVKGPSPNEQFF. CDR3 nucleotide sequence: TGCAGGGTAAAAGGGCCCTCTCCCAATGAGCAGTTCTTC.

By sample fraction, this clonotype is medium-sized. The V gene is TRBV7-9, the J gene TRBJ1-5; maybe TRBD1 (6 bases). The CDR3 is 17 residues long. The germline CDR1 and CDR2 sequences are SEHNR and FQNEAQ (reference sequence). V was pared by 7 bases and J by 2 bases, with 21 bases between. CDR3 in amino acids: CASNPSNQRGGNQPQHF. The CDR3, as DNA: TGTGCCAGCAACCCATCGAACCAAAGGGGGGGCAATCAGCCCCAGCATTTT.